This record looks at one T cell receptor beta chain sequence and its context. The antigen is not known. The protocol was immunoSEQ multiplex PCR, while the TCRdb copy is restricted to in-frame clones and leaves out a portion. Among some 80,000 clones listed, around 93% were seen once. This CDR3 contains 14 residues. CDR1 is WSHSY and CDR2 is SAAADI in the germline V gene. V lost 6 bases and J lost 7, with 18 bases in between. The sample originates from a study of graft-versus-host responses after intestinal transplantation. Here the sequenced sample was unstimulated CD8+ T cells sorted from spleen or lymph node cells, taken before transplant. The sequence came from a human donor who was the organ donor for an intestinal transplant. The rearrangement joins TRBV10-2 to TRBJ1-2; D is unresolved. In DNA form, the CDR3 reads TGCGCCAGCAGCATAACGGGTGGCGCTACTGGCTACACCTTC. It codes for CASSITGGATGYTF.